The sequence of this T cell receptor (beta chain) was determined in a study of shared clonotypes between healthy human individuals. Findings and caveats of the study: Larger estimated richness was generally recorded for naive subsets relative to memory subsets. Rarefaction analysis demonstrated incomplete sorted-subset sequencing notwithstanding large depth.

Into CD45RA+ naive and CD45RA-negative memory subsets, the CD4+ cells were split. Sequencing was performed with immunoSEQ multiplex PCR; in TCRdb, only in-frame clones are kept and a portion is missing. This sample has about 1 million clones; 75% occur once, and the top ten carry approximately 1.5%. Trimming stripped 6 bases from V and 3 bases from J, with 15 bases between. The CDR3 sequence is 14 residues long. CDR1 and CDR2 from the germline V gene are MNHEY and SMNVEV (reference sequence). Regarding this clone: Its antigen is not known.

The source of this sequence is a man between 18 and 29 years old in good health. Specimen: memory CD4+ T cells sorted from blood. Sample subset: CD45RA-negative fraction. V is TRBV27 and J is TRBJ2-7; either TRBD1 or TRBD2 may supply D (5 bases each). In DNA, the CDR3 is TGTGCCAGCAGCCGCGAAAATGGGGGCTACGAGCAGTACTTC. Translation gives CASSRENGGYEQYF.